The next 6 T cell receptor beta chains were all read from a single sample in a study of radiation and T cells in renal cell carcinoma. Sample time point: baseline pretreatment blood. Treatment denoted: 15 Gy SBRT to primary tumor, nephrectomy 4 weeks later. Clones were sequenced by immunoSEQ multiplex PCR, and TCRdb holds only the in-frame ones, with some missing. Of approximately 94,000 clones listed, 65% to 85% are singletons. This specimen consisted of blood, obtained from a patient whose treatment included radiotherapy and nephrectomy. These receptors originate from a man aged 60 to 69 with renal cell carcinoma.

The chain carries TRBV7-6 and TRBJ2-4, with D possibly called TRBD1 or TRBD2 (6 bases each). This CDR3 spans 18 amino acids. With 1 base removed from V and 1 base from J, the gap between germline ends came to 17 bases. Germline V gene lookup returns CDR1 SGHVS and CDR2 FNYEAQ. CDR3 nucleotide sequence: TGTGCCAGCAGCTTAGAACAGGAGGGGGGTGTGGCCAAAAACATTCAGTACTTC. It yields the protein CASSLEQEGGVAKNIQYF.

The CDR3 bases are TGTGCCAGCAGTTTATGGTCGACAGGCAGGGGTCAGCCCCAGCATTTT. Translation: CASSLWSTGRGQPQHF. The chain couples TRBV27 to TRBJ1-5; D is perhaps TRBD1 (6 bases). V gave up 1 base and J gave up 6 bases, with 16 bases separating them. The germline V gene encodes CDR1 MNHEY and CDR2 SMNVEV (reference sequence). CDR3 length equals 16 residues.

V gene TRBV19 combines with J gene TRBJ1-5; the match to TRBD1 covers 7 bases. Losses at the gene ends were 4 bases for V and 3 bases for J; bases not matched to a gene: 6. Germline assignment: CDR1 LNHDA and CDR2 SQIVND (reference sequence). CDR3 size: 15 residues. In DNA form, the CDR3 reads TGTGCCAGTAGTACGACAGGGATAACCAATCAGCCCCAGCATTTT. Protein: CASSTTGITNQPQHF.

This chain connects TRBV27 to TRBJ2-7; TRBD1 agrees at 7 bases. The CDR3 sequence is 16 residues long. Germline CDR1 MNHEY, CDR2 SMNVEV (reference sequence). Germline trimming cut 2 bases from V and 2 bases from J; bases unmatched to any gene: 9. Written as DNA, the CDR3 is TGTGCCAGCAGTTTAGTGTGGAGTCAGGGGGCCTACGAGCAGTACTTC. Encoded protein: CASSLVWSQGAYEQYF.

Here the CDR3 reads CASSFLSDRGSEKLFF. CDR3 nucleotide sequence: TGTGCCAGCAGCTTCTTATCGGACAGGGGAAGTGAAAAACTGTTTTTT. The chain employs TRBV5-6 and TRBJ1-4, with 9 bases identical to TRBD1. J lost 7 bases, V lost 2 bases, and 9 bases had no gene match. The CDR3 contains 16 residues. Germline V gives CDR1 SGHDT, CDR2 YYEEEE.

The table lists this clone with a few counts. In nucleotides, the CDR3 is TGTGCCAGCACCCCGGGACGGAGAGGGAGCTACACCTTC. Protein: CASTPGRRGSYTF. This chain joins TRBV6-6 and TRBJ1-2; a possible D gene is TRBD1 (5 bases). Trimming shortened V by 7 bases and J by 9 bases, and 18 bases separated the two germline ends. The CDR3 loop spans 13 amino acids. Germline CDR1 MNHNY, CDR2 SVGAGI (reference sequence).